The rows below give T cell receptor beta chains drawn from one sample of a study of OX40 agonist ivuxolimab in advanced cancers. TCRdb's copy holds only in-frame clones and misses some; the assay was immunoSEQ multiplex PCR. The profile covers 56,000 or so clones, with about 85% appearing a single time and under 6% taken by the ten largest. This specimen was CD4+ or CD8+ T cells sorted from blood, taken in a trial of the OX40 agonist ivuxolimab. Every receptor here comes from an adult with an advanced solid tumor such as melanoma, head and neck, liver or kidney cancer. CDR3s include the opening cysteine and the closing phenylalanine or tryptophan. D genes are given only for firm matches. Size values are once, few and many counts, or a class for expanded clones, and some rows have none.

cdr3_nt: TGTGCCAGCAGCCGACCGGGACAGAAGTGGTATGGCTACACCTTC
cdr3_aa: CASSRPGQKWYGYTF
j_call: TRBJ1-2
d_call: TRBD1
clone_size: NA
v_call: TRBV9

cdr3_nt: TGTGCCAGCTCACCTACAGGGCAAAGCTCCTACGAGCAGTACTTC
cdr3_aa: CASSPTGQSSYEQYF
j_call: TRBJ2-7
d_call: NA
clone_size: NA
v_call: TRBV18

cdr3_nt: TGTGCCAGCAGGCCACCCAACAGGGCAGGGGGCTACACCTTC
cdr3_aa: CASRPPNRAGGYTF
j_call: TRBJ1-2
d_call: NA
clone_size: NA
v_call: TRBV7-2

cdr3_nt: TGTGCCAGCAGCTTTCCGGGGGCTAATGAAAAACTGTTTTTT
cdr3_aa: CASSFPGANEKLFF
j_call: TRBJ1-4
d_call: NA
clone_size: NA
v_call: TRBV5-5

cdr3_nt: TGTGCCAGCAGCGTAGATTTGGCGGGGGGCACAGATACGCAGTATTTT
cdr3_aa: CASSVDLAGGTDTQYF
j_call: TRBJ2-3
d_call: TRBD2
clone_size: NA
v_call: TRBV9

cdr3_nt: TGCAGTGCTAGTTATGTCAATGAGCAGTTCTTC
cdr3_aa: CSASYVNEQFF
j_call: TRBJ2-1
d_call: NA
clone_size: NA
v_call: TRBV20-1

cdr3_nt: TGTGCCAGCAGTTACTCGGGTGTGAGCACACACGGGGAGCTGTTTTTT
cdr3_aa: CASSYSGVSTHGELFF
j_call: TRBJ2-2
d_call: NA
clone_size: NA
v_call: TRBV2

cdr3_nt: TGTGCCAGCAGTGAGAGGAGGGGGCCCGGGGAGCTGTTTTTT
cdr3_aa: CASSERRGPGELFF
j_call: TRBJ2-2
d_call: NA
clone_size: NA
v_call: TRBV6-1

cdr3_nt: TGTGCCAGCAGACAGACAGGGGCTAACTATGGCTACACCTTC
cdr3_aa: CASRQTGANYGYTF
j_call: TRBJ1-2
d_call: TRBD1
clone_size: NA
v_call: TRBV6-5

cdr3_nt: TGTGCCAGCAGCTTATGGGCGGGTCAAGAATACGAGCAGTACTTC
cdr3_aa: CASSLWAGQEYEQYF
j_call: TRBJ2-7
d_call: NA
clone_size: once
v_call: TRBV11-2

cdr3_nt: TGTGCCAGCAGTGTAGGGGGTTCTTTGGAAAAACTGTTTTTT
cdr3_aa: CASSVGGSLEKLFF
j_call: TRBJ1-4
d_call: NA
clone_size: NA
v_call: TRBV2

cdr3_nt: TGTGCCAGCAGGGGCGGGGATGAGCAGTTCTTC
cdr3_aa: CASRGGDEQFF
j_call: TRBJ2-1
d_call: NA
clone_size: NA
v_call: TRBV6-6

cdr3_nt: TGTGCCAGCAGCGCTGGTGGCTCCTCCTACGAGCAGTACTTC
cdr3_aa: CASSAGGSSYEQYF
j_call: TRBJ2-7
d_call: NA
clone_size: NA
v_call: TRBV5-4

cdr3_nt: TGTGCCTGGAGTCCCGGGACAGGAGACTACGAGCAGTACTTC
cdr3_aa: CAWSPGTGDYEQYF
j_call: TRBJ2-7
d_call: TRBD1
clone_size: NA
v_call: TRBV30

cdr3_nt: TGTGCCAGCAAAACAGGGTACCAAGAGACCCAGTACTTC
cdr3_aa: CASKTGYQETQYF
j_call: TRBJ2-5
d_call: NA
clone_size: NA
v_call: TRBV2

cdr3_nt: TGTGCCAGCAGCTTCGGGGACGAAAAACTGTTTTTT
cdr3_aa: CASSFGDEKLFF
j_call: TRBJ1-4
d_call: NA
clone_size: NA
v_call: TRBV7-9